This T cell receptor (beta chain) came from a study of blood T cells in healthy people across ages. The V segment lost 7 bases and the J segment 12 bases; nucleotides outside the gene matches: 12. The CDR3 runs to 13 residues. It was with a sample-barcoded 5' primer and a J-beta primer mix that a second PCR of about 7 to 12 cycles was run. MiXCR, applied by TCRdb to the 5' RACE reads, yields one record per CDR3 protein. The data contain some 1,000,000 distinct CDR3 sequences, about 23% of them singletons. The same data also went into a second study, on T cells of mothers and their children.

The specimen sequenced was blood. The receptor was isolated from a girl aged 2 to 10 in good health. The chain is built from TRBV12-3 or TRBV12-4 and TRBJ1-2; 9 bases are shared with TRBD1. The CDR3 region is CASILGQGSSHTF. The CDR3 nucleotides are TGTGCCAGCATCCTGGGACAGGGATCCTCTCACACCTTC.